These 24 T cell receptor beta chains were all obtained from the same sample, sequenced in a study of OX40 agonist ivuxolimab in advanced cancers. Assay used: immunoSEQ multiplex PCR; TCRdb lists only in-frame clones, some missing. The data hold 44,000 or so clones, with roughly 78% observed a single time. The source material was CD4+ or CD8+ T cells sorted from blood, sampled in a trial of the OX40 agonist ivuxolimab. All receptors come from an adult with an advanced solid tumor such as melanoma, head and neck, liver or kidney cancer.

This chain joins TRBV2 and TRBJ2-5, with 7 bases identical to TRBD1. Trimming at V came to 4 bases and at J to 5 bases, leaving 10 bases not matched to a gene. Germline CDR1 reads SNHLY; CDR2 reads FYNNEI. The CDR3 sequence is 15 residues long. The CDR3 DNA reads TGTGCCAGCAGTGCCCGCTCAGGGGGTAGGGAGACCCAGTACTTC. This codes for CASSARSGGRETQYF.

Comment on this clone: A read error may account for a junction end that differs from germline. The CDR3, as DNA: TGTGCCAGCAGTACCCGTAACAATGGCTACACCTTC. Translation gives CASSTRNNGYTF. The rearrangement links TRBV27 to TRBJ1-2; D call uncertain. The CDR3 extends over 12 amino acids. Germline V gene data show CDR1 as MNHEY and CDR2 as SMNVEV (reference sequence).

The rearrangement links TRBV19 to TRBJ2-3, with D possibly TRBD2 on 5 matching bases. The V end was cut by 5 bases, the J end by 2 bases, with 20 bases between. Germline lookup yields CDR1 LNHDA and CDR2 SQIVND (reference sequence). The CDR3 totals 17 residues. Here the CDR3 reads CASSWYGEGFNTDTQYF. The CDR3 coding sequence is TGTGCCAGTAGTTGGTACGGGGAAGGGTTTAACACAGATACGCAGTATTTT.

In this sample, this clone turned up once. This chain uses TRBV9 with TRBJ2-5, with 7 bases matching TRBD1. The V segment lost 0 bases and the J segment 4 bases; nucleotides outside the gene matches: 12. The CDR3 has 17 amino acids. Germline CDR1 and CDR2: SGDLS and YYNGEE. Here the CDR3 DNA reads TGTGCCAGCAGCGTAGGAGGCCTGAACAGGGGCGGAGAGACCCAGTACTTC. Translation gives CASSVGGLNRGGETQYF.

This clone was detected once. The same CDR3 can be traced to other DNA sequences in this sample. The CDR3 spells CASSVAANTEAFF. The CDR3 coding sequence is TGTGCCAGCAGTGTCGCAGCAAACACTGAAGCTTTCTTT. The rearrangement joins TRBV6-4 to TRBJ1-1; D gene unclear. CDR1 MRHNA and CDR2 SNTAGT come from the germline V gene. The CDR3 length is 13 residues. V lost 4 bases, J lost 2 bases, and 8 bases lay in between.

V usage is TRBV5-4 and J usage is TRBJ1-3; D gene uncertain. CDR1 SGHNT and CDR2 YYREEE come from the germline V gene (reference sequence). The V gene lost 2 bases and the J gene lost 4 bases, with 7 bases spanning the gap. The CDR3 runs 13 residues. The CDR3 loop is CASSLYEGNTIYF. CDR3 nucleotide sequence: TGTGCCAGCAGCTTATATGAGGGAAACACCATATATTTT.

The chain recombines TRBV6-5 with TRBJ2-7; tentatively, D is TRBD1 (6 bases). The CDR3 spans 11 residues. Trimming stripped 7 bases from V and 6 bases from J, with 10 bases between. CDR1 MNHEY and CDR2 SVGAGI come from the germline V gene. This chain's CDR3 is CASTQGIEQYF. The CDR3 DNA reads as TGTGCCAGCACCCAGGGGATCGAGCAGTACTTC.

V is TRBV12-5 and J is TRBJ1-1; D unclear. The CDR3 covers 12 residues. Germline CDR1 and CDR2: LGHNT and FRNRAP. V dropped 7 bases and J dropped 2 bases, with 8 bases sitting between them. CDR3 loop: CASEKFNTEAFF. The CDR3 region has the DNA TGTGCTAGTGAGAAATTCAACACTGAAGCTTTCTTT.

This clone came up a few times. J is TRBJ1-5 and V is TRBV18; 7 bases align to TRBD1. V gave up 1 base and J gave up 7 bases; unmatched junction bases: 10. The CDR3 sequence is 16 residues long. Germline CDR1 reads KGHSH; CDR2 reads LQKENI. CDR3 nucleotides: TGTGCCAGCTCACCACGGCGACAGGGCGATGGGCAGCCCCAGCATTTT. This translates into CASSPRRQGDGQPQHF.

J is TRBJ1-4 and V is TRBV10-3; D might be TRBD1 (6 bases). Germline values: CDR1 ENHRY, CDR2 SYGVKD. V lost 4 bases, J lost 4 bases, and 10 bases lay in between. The CDR3 is 14 amino acids. The CDR3 here is CAISGGRGNEKLFF. CDR3 nucleotides: TGTGCCATCAGTGGCGGCAGGGGTAATGAAAAACTGTTTTTT.

This chain joins TRBV19 and TRBJ1-5, with a possible D match to TRBD1 (5 bases). The CDR3 has 14 residues. The germline V gene encodes CDR1 LNHDA and CDR2 SQIVND (reference sequence). The V end lost 3 bases, the J end lost 6 bases, and 12 bases lay between the germline ends. The CDR3 sequence is CASSILEGSQPQHF. The DNA of the CDR3 is TGTGCCAGTAGTATTTTGGAGGGGAGTCAGCCCCAGCATTTT.

This clone was seen a few times. V is TRBV10-1 and J is TRBJ2-7; D remains ambiguous. V was pared by 3 bases and J by 4 bases, with 10 bases between. The germline CDR1 and CDR2 sequences are WNHNN and SYGVQD (reference sequence). The CDR3 is 13 residues long. This CDR3 reads CASSERTDYEQYF. As DNA, the CDR3 is TGCGCCAGCAGTGAAAGAACCGATTACGAGCAGTACTTC.

Notes on this clone: The junction departs from germline at one end; a sequencing error may be responsible. The chain is built from TRBV7-7 and TRBJ2-1; TRBD2 matches at 8 bases. The CDR3 length is 19 residues. In germline, CDR1 is SSHAT, CDR2 FNYEAQ (reference sequence). Here the CDR3 reads CASSLAQGWSGTSSNEQFF. The CDR3 DNA reads as TGTGCTAGCAGCTTAGCGCAGGGTTGGTCCGGGACTAGTTCTAATGAGCAGTTCTTC.

This rearrangement joins TRBV19 to TRBJ1-5; 7 nucleotides match TRBD1. The trim removed 5 bases at V and 6 bases at J, leaving 10 bases unmatched. CDR3 length: 15 residues. Germline assignment: CDR1 LNHDA and CDR2 SQIVND (reference sequence). CDR3 sequence: CASSSYRGSTQPQHF. In nucleotides, the CDR3 is TGTGCCAGTAGTTCCTACAGGGGTTCGACTCAGCCCCAGCATTTT.

The rearrangement links TRBV7-3 to TRBJ2-1; 7 bases fit TRBD2. Germline-derived CDR1 and CDR2 are SGHTA and FQGTGA. The CDR3 loop spans 15 amino acids. J lost 5 bases, V lost 4 bases, and 8 bases had no gene match. CDR3 nucleotide sequence: TGTGCCAGCAGCTCTACTGGGAGGGTGCACAATGAGCAGTTCTTC. Protein product: CASSSTGRVHNEQFF.

Comments on this clone: Other DNA variants within this sample encode the same CDR3. This chain joins TRBV5-4 and TRBJ2-6; no clear D. Germline values: CDR1 SGHNT, CDR2 YYREEE (reference sequence). The CDR3 totals 16 residues. The ends were cut back, 0 bases at V and 0 bases at J, with 7 bases in the middle. The CDR3 DNA reads TGTGCCAGCAGCTTGGGCCTAGACTCTGGGGCCAACGTCCTGACTTTC. Protein product: CASSLGLDSGANVLTF.

The chain recombines TRBV6-1 with TRBJ2-2; D unclear. Germline-derived CDR1 and CDR2 are MNHNS and SASEGT. This CDR3 comprises 14 residues. Trimming took off 8 bases at V and 7 bases at J, with 17 bases between the two ends. This chain's CDR3 is CASSERPANGELFF. DNA for the CDR3: TGTGCCAGCTCCGAGCGACCGGCAAACGGGGAGCTGTTTTTT.

This clone has a handful of counts. The gene calls are TRBV5-4 and TRBJ2-3; maybe TRBD1 (6 bases). The germline gives CDR1 SGHNT, CDR2 YYREEE (reference sequence). Trimming shortened V by 4 bases and J by 0 bases, and 15 bases separated the two germline ends. CDR3 length: 16 residues. The CDR3 DNA is TGTGCCAGCAGCGGATGGACAGAGTCTAGCACAGATACGCAGTATTTT. The encoded protein is CASSGWTESSTDTQYF. The variable domain in full, completed from reference TRBV5-4 and TRBJ2-3, reads ETGVTQSPTHLIKTRGQQVTLRCSSQSGHNTVSWYQQALGQGPQFIFQYYREEENGRGNFPPRFSGLQFPNYSSELNVNALELDDSALYLCASSGWTESSTDTQYFGPGTRLTVL.

In this sample, this clone turned up a few times. This chain connects TRBV2 to TRBJ1-1; D call uncertain. The germline V gene has CDR1 SNHLY and CDR2 FYNNEI. The CDR3 extends over 11 amino acids. V shed 4 bases and J shed 3 bases, with 3 bases lying between them. CDR3 DNA sequence: TGTGCCAGCAGTGCGGACACTGAAGCTTTCTTT. Encoded protein: CASSADTEAFF.

The rearrangement joins TRBV4-3 to TRBJ2-1; D tentatively fits TRBD1 or TRBD2 (5 bases each). Deletions cut 4 bases from V and 8 bases from J, with 18 bases between. Per the germline V gene, CDR1 is LGHNA and CDR2 is YSLEER. The CDR3 is made up of 15 amino acids. The CDR3: CASSPSGTHGDEQFF. The CDR3 nucleotides are TGCGCCAGCAGCCCCTCTGGGACGCATGGGGATGAGCAGTTCTTC.

V is TRBV7-3 and J is TRBJ2-3; the match to TRBD2 covers 8 bases. The CDR3 covers 17 residues. V lost 3 bases to trimming and J lost 2 bases; unmatched junction nucleotides: 10. Per germline, CDR1 SGHTA and CDR2 FQGTGA. CDR3 protein: CASSLDSRGASTDTQYF. Here the CDR3 DNA reads TGTGCCAGCAGCTTGGACTCGCGGGGGGCCTCCACAGATACGCAGTATTTT. The variable domain in full, with the rest retrieved from reference TRBV7-3 and TRBJ2-3, is GAGVSQTPSNKVTEKGKYVELRCDPISGHTALYWYRQSLGQGPEFLIYFQGTGAADDSGLPNDRFFAVRPEGSVSTLKIQRTERGDSAVYLCASSLDSRGASTDTQYFGPGTRLTVL.

The rearrangement links TRBV7-3 to TRBJ1-1; no clear D. Trimming removed 5 bases from V and 1 base from J, with 8 bases in between. This CDR3 is 13 amino acids long. Germline loops: CDR1 SGHTA, CDR2 FQGTGA. CDR3 sequence: CASSPGRNTEAFF. The CDR3 DNA reads as TGTGCCAGCAGCCCGGGCAGGAACACTGAAGCTTTCTTT.

The rearrangement links TRBV19 to TRBJ1-5, with D possibly being TRBD1 (5 bases). The length of the CDR3 is 15 residues. CDR1 and CDR2 from the germline V gene are LNHDA and SQIVND (reference sequence). Trimming took off 3 bases at V and 0 bases at J, with 9 bases between the two ends. The chain's CDR3 is CASSMAGTSNQPQHF. The DNA for the CDR3 is TGTGCCAGTAGTATGGCAGGGACTAGCAATCAGCCCCAGCATTTT.

The chain uses TRBV7-2 and TRBJ1-1; D is unresolved. V lost 0 bases to trimming and J lost 0 bases, with 5 bases between them. This CDR3 spans 14 amino acids. CDR1 and CDR2 from the germline V gene are SGHTA and FQGNSA. CDR3 DNA sequence: TGTGCCAGCAGCTTAGCTGGGATGAACACTGAAGCTTTCTTT. It translates to CASSLAGMNTEAFF.